This T cell receptor beta chain was documented in a study of blood T cell repertoires in COVID-19. Study overall: Some COVID-19 samples were acute and others convalescent; all came from the United States, Italy and Spain.

Profiling relied on immunoSEQ multiplex PCR, and the TCRdb table lists in-frame clones only, not all of them. The data show some 180,000 clones, with 81% seen just once and about 11% held by the top ten. Specimen: peripheral blood. This TCR came from a woman aged 40 to 49 with COVID-19, enrolled during active disease.

CDR3 in amino acids: CATRGVQGNTGELFF. As DNA, the CDR3 is TGTGCCACCAGAGGGGTGCAGGGCAACACCGGGGAGCTGTTTTTT. The genes are TRBV15 and TRBJ2-2, with D possibly being TRBD1 (5 bases). The V and J ends lost 6 bases and 2 bases respectively, with 13 bases between them. The CDR3 is 15 amino acids. Germline lookup yields CDR1 LNHNV and CDR2 YYDKDF (reference sequence).